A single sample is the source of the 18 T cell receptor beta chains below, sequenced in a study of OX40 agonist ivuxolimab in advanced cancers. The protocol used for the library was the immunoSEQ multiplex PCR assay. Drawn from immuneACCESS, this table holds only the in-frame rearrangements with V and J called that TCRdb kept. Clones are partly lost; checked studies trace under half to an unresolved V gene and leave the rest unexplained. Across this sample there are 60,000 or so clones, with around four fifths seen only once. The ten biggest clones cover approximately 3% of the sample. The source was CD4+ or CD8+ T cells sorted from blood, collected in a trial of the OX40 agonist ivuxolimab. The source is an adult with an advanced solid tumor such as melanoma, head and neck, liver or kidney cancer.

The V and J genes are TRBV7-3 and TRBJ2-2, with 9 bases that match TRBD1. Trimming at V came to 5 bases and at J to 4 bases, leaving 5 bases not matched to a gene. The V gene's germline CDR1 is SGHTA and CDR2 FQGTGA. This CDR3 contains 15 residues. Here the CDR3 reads CASSPRGQGTGELFF. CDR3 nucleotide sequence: TGTGCCAGCAGCCCACGGGGACAGGGCACCGGGGAGCTGTTTTTT.

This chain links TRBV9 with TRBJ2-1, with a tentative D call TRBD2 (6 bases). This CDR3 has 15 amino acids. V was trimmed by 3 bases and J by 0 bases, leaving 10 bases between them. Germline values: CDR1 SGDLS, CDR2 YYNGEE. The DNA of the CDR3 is TGTGCCAGCAGCGAGGCGGGGACCTCCTACAATGAGCAGTTCTTC. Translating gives CASSEAGTSYNEQFF.

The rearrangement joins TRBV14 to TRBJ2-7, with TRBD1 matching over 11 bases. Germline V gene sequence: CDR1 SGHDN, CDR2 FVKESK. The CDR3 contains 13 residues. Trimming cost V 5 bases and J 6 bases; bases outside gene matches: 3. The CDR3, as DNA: TGTGCCAGCAGCACCGGGACAGGGGGCGAGCAGTACTTC. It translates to CASSTGTGGEQYF.

The CDR3 coding sequence is TGCAGCGTTGGCTCGAACTACGAGCAGTACTTC. Amino acids: CSVGSNYEQYF. V gene TRBV29-1 combines with J gene TRBJ2-7; D unresolved. V lost 4 bases, J lost 3 bases, and 7 bases lay in between. CDR1 and CDR2 from the germline V gene are SQVTM and ANQGSEA. CDR3 size: 11 residues.

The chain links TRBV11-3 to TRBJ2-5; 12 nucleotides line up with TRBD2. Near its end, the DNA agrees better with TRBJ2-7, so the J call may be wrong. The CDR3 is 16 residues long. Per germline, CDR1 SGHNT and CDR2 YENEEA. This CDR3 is CASSSRGLAGSYEQYF. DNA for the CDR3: TGTGCCAGCAGCAGCCGTGGACTAGCGGGATCTTACGAGCAGTACTTC.

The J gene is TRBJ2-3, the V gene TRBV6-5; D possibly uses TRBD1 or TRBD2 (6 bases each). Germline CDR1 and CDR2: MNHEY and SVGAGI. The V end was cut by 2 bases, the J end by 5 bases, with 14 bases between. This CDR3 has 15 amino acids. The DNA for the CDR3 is TGTGCCAGCAGTTACGACCGGGGGCGGGGAGATACGCAGTATTTT. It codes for CASSYDRGRGDTQYF.

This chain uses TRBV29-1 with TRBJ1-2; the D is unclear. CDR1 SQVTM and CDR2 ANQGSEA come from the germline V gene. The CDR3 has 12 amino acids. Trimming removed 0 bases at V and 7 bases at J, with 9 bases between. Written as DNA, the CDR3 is TGCAGCGTTGAAGACGGTAAGGTTGGCTACACCTTC. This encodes CSVEDGKVGYTF.

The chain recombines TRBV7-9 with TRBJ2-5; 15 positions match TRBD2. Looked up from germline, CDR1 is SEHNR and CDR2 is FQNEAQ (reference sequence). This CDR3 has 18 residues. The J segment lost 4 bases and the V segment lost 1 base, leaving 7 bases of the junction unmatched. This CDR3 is CASSLGGLAGGPGETQYF. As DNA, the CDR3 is TGTGCCAGCAGCTTAGGTGGACTAGCGGGGGGGCCGGGAGAGACCCAGTACTTC.

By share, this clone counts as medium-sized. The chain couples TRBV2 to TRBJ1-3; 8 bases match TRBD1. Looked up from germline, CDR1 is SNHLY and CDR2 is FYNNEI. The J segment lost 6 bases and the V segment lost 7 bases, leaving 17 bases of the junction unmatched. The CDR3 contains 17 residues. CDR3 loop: CASKRTGLGLAENTIYF. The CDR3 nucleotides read TGTGCCAGCAAAAGGACAGGGTTAGGACTGGCGGAAAACACCATATATTTT.

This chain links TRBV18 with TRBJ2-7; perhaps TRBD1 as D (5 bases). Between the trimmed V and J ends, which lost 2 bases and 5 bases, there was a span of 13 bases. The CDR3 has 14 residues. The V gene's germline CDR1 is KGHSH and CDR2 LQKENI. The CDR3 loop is CASSPRAGFDEQYF. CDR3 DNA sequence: TGTGCCAGCTCACCAAGGGCAGGGTTTGACGAGCAGTACTTC.

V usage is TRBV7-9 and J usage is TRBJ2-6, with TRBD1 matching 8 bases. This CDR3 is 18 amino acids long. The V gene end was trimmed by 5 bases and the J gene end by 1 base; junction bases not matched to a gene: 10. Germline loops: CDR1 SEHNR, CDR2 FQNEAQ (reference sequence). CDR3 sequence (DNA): TGTGCCAGCAGCGAAGGAAGGACAGGGTCTTCTGGGGCCAACGTCCTGACTTTC. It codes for CASSEGRTGSSGANVLTF.

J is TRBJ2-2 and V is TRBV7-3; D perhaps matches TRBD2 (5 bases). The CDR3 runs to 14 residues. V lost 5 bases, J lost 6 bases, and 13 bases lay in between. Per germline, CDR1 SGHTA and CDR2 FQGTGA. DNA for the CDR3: TGTGCCAGCAGCACACGGGGTCCTGCCGGGGAGCTGTTTTTT. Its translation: CASSTRGPAGELFF.

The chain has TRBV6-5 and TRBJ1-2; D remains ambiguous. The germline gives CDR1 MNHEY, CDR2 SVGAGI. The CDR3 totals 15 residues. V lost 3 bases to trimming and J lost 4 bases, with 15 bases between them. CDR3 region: CASSYQAGSPYGYTF. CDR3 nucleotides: TGTGCCAGCAGTTATCAGGCAGGAAGCCCCTATGGCTACACCTTC.

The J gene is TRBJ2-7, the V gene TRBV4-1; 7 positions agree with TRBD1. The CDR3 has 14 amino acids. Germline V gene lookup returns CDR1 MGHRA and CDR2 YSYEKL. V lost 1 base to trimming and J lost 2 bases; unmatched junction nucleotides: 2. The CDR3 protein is CASSQGQGTYEQYF. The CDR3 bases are TGCGCCAGCAGCCAAGGACAGGGAACCTACGAGCAGTACTTC.

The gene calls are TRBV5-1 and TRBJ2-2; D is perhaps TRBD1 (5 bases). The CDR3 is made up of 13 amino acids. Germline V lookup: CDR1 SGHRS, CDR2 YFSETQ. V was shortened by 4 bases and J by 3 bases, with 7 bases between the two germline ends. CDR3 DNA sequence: TGCGCCAGCAGCAGCAGGGACACCGGGGAGCTGTTTTTT. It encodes CASSSRDTGELFF.

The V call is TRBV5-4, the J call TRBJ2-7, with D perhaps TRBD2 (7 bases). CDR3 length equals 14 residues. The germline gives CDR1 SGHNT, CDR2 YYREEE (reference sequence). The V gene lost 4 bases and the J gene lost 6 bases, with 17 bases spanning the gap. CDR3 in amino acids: CASSLKGGGREQYF. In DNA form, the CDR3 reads TGTGCCAGCAGCCTAAAGGGGGGAGGGCGCGAGCAGTACTTC.

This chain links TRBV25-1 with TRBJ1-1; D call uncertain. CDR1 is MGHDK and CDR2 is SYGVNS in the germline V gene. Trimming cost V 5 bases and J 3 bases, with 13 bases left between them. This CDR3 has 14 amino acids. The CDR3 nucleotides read TGTGCCAGCAGTCCCCCGCTCGATTACACTGAAGCTTTCTTT. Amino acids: CASSPPLDYTEAFF.

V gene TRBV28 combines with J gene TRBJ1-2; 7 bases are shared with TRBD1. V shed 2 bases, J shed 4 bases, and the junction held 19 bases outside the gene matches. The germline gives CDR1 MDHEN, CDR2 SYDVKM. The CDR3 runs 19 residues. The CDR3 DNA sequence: TGTGCCAGCAGTTTAAGGTGGGGCTGGTCGGGACAGAAGTTCTATGGCTACACCTTC. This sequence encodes CASSLRWGWSGQKFYGYTF.